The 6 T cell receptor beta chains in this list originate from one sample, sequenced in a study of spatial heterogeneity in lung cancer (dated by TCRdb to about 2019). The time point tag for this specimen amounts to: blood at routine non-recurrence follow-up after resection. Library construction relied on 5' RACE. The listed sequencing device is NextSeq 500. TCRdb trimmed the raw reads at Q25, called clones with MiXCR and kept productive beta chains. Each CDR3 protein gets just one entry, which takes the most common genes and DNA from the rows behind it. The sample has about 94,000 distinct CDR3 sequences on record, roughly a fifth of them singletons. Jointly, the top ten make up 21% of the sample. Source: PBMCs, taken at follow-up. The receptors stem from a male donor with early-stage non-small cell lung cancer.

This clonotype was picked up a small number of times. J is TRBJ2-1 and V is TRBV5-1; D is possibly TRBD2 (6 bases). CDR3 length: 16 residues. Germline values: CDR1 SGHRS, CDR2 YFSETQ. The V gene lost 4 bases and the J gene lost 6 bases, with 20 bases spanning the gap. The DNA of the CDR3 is TGCGCCAGCAGCGGGGGGACGGCTAGGAAGGGCAATGAGCAGTTCTTC. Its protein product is CASSGGTARKGNEQFF. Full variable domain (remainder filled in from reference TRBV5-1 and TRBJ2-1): KAGVTQTPRYLIKTRGQQVTLSCSPISGHRSVSWYQQTPGQGLQFLFEYFSETQRNKGNFPGRFSGRQFSNSRSEMNVSTLELGDSALYLCASSGGTARKGNEQFFGPGTRLTVL.

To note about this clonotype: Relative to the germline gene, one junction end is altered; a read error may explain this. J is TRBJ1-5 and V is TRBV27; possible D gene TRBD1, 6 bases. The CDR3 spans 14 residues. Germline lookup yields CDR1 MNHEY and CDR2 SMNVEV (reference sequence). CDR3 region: CAGSSGEGLSPQHF. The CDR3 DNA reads TGTGCCGGCAGTTCAGGGGAGGGCCTTTCGCCCCAGCATTTT.

The CDR3 DNA follows: TGTGCCAGCAGTTACTCGAGTAATGGCTACGAGCAGTACGTC. Its protein is CASSYSSNGYEQYV. V is TRBV6-2 or TRBV6-3 and J is TRBJ2-7; D not resolved. This CDR3 is 14 amino acids long. The germline V gene has CDR1 MNHEY and CDR2 SVGEGT. V shed 0 bases and J shed 3 bases, with 9 bases lying between them.

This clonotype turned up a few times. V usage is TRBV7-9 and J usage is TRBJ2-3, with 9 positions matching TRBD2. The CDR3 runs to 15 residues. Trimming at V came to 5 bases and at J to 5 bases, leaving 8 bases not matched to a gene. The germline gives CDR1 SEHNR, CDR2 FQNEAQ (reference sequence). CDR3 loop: CASSESSGRIDTQYF. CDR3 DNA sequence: TGTGCCAGCAGCGAGAGTAGCGGGAGAATAGATACGCAGTATTTT.

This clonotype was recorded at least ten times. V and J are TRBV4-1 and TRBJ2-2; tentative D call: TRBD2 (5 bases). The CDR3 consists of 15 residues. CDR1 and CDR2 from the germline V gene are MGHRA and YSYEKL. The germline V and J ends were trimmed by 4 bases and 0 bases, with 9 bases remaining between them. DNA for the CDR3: TGCGCCAGCAGCCTTAGCGAGGCGAACACCGGGGAGCTGTTTTTT. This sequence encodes CASSLSEANTGELFF.

The CDR3 DNA follows: TGCAGTGCTAGAGAGGGGACCTCTGGGGCCAACGTCCTGACTTTC. It translates to CSAREGTSGANVLTF. The chain has TRBV20-1 and TRBJ2-6; D tentatively reads TRBD1 or TRBD2 (5 bases each). CDR3 length equals 15 residues. V was pared by 0 bases and J by 0 bases, with 6 bases between. The germline V gene encodes CDR1 DFQATT and CDR2 SNEGSKA (reference sequence).